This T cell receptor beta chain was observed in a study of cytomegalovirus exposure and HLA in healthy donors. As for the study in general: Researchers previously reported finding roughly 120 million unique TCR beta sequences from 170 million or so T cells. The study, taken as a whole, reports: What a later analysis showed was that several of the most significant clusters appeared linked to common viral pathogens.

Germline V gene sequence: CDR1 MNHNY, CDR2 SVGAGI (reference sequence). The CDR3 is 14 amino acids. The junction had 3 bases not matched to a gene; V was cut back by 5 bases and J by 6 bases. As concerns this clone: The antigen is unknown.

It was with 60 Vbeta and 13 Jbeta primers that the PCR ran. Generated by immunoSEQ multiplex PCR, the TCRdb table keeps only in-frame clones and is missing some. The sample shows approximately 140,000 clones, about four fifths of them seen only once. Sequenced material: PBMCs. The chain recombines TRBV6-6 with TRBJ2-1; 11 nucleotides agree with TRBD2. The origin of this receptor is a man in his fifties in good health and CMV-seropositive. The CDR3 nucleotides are TGTGCCAGCAGTGGTAGCGGGAGGGGCAATGAGCAGTTCTTC. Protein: CASSGSGRGNEQFF.